What follows are 13 T cell receptor beta chains derived from one specimen sequenced in a study of T cell clonality in common variable immunodeficiency. Produced via immunoSEQ multiplex PCR; TCRdb's table is partial and in-frame only. The specimen has some 38,000 clones, none found just once. The sequencing input was peripheral blood mononuclear cells. These receptors all stem from a person aged 18 to 75 in good health.

This clone was counted at least ten times. Sequencing ends 3 residues short of the CDR3 end; the germline J gene provides the rest. The chain has TRBV20-1 and TRBJ1-1; a possible D gene is TRBD1 (5 bases). The V gene's germline CDR1 is DFQATT and CDR2 SNEGSKA (reference sequence). The germline V and J ends were trimmed by 8 bases and 0 bases, with 19 bases remaining between them. The CDR3 contains 15 residues. The CDR3 here is CSSNIPPGMNTEAFF. Partial CDR3 DNA: TGCAGTTCAAATATTCCCCCAGGGATGAACACTGAA.

This clone was counted at least ten times. The sequenced fragment ends 3 residues before the CDR3 boundary, so the rest is inferred from the germline J gene. V gene TRBV18 combines with J gene TRBJ2-1, with 12 positions matching TRBD2. The CDR3 runs 15 residues. Germline CDR1 reads KGHSH; CDR2 reads LQKENI. V lost 5 bases and J lost 7; bases outside the gene matches: 6. The part of the CDR3 DNA that was read is TGTGCCAGCTCATCGACTAGCGGGAGAGGGAATGAG. Its protein product is CASSSTSGRGNE. The full CDR3 reads CASSSTSGRGNEQFF.

This clone was seen at least ten times. CDR3 bases read: TGTGCCATCAGTGAACGCGACAGACAAAGCTCCTACAATGAG. Its translation: CAISERDRQSSYNE. The whole CDR3 is CAISERDRQSSYNEQFF. The rearrangement links TRBV10-3 to TRBJ2-1; D possibly corresponds to TRBD1 (5 bases). Coverage ceases 3 residues before the CDR3 finishes, and the germline J gene fills in the end. The V gene's germline CDR1 is ENHRY and CDR2 SYGVKD. The V and J ends lost 3 bases and 0 bases respectively, with 15 bases between them. The CDR3 consists of 17 residues.

This clone was observed at least ten times. The CDR3 end is not reached by the read, which stops 3 residues before it; the germline J gene fills it in. V and J are TRBV30 and TRBJ2-2; 7 positions match TRBD1. The CDR3 covers 14 residues. Per germline, CDR1 GTSNPN and CDR2 SVGIG (reference sequence). Germline trimming cut 5 bases from V and 4 bases from J; bases unmatched to any gene: 7. The CDR3 spells CAWHGTVITGELFF. The DNA read from the CDR3 is TGTGCCTGGCATGGGACAGTTATCACCGGGGAG.

This clone was detected ten times or more. The missing CDR3 end, 3 residues past where the read stops, is filled in from the germline J gene. This chain connects TRBV5-1 to TRBJ2-3; unclear D gene. The ends were cut back, 0 bases at V and 4 bases at J, with 6 bases in the middle. Looked up from germline, CDR1 is SGHRS and CDR2 is YFSETQ. This CDR3 region has 13 residues. The sequenced CDR3 bases are TGCGCCAGCAGCTTGGCCGAGCCAGATACG. Residues: CASSLAEPDT. The CDR3 in its entirety is CASSLAEPDTQYF.

Many counts were recorded for this clone. The read ends 3 residues before the CDR3 terminus; that terminus is restored from the germline J gene. The chain carries TRBV20-1 and TRBJ1-5; no clear D. V was cut by 3 bases and J by 0 bases, with 9 bases left in between. This CDR3 is 14 amino acids long. Germline CDR1 DFQATT, CDR2 SNEGSKA (reference sequence). CDR3 DNA, as far as it was read: TGCAGTGCTAGGAGTCCGGGTAGCAATCAGCCC. It translates to CSARSPGSNQP. The whole CDR3 region reads CSARSPGSNQPQHF.

This clone was counted many times. The sequenced fragment ends 3 residues before the CDR3 boundary, so the rest is inferred from the germline J gene. This sequence joins TRBV7-9 and TRBJ2-1, with TRBD1 identical over 7 bases. Unmatched junction bases numbered 6, after V lost 9 bases and J lost 7 bases. The CDR3 covers 12 residues. Per germline, CDR1 SEHNR and CDR2 FQNEAQ (reference sequence). Partial CDR3 DNA: TGTGCCAGTACAGGGGTTTGGAATGAG. Translating it yields CASTGVWNE. The full CDR3 protein reads CASTGVWNEQFF.

Judged by abundance, this clone is medium-sized. Read coverage stops 3 residues before the CDR3 terminus; the germline J gene supplies the remainder. The chain recombines TRBV4-1 with TRBJ2-3; 9 bases map to TRBD2. Trimming at V came to 4 bases and at J to 2 bases, leaving 4 bases not matched to a gene. The CDR3 has 15 residues. Germline CDR1 and CDR2: MGHRA and YSYEKL. CDR3 loop: CASSLTSGVTDTQYF. Partial CDR3 DNA: TGCGCCAGCAGCCTGACTAGCGGAGTCACAGATACG.

This clone occurred many times. The CDR3 end lies 3 residues beyond the end of the read and is filled in from the germline J gene. V is TRBV15 and J is TRBJ2-2; a weak D match, TRBD1 (6 bases). The CDR3 totals 16 residues. Germline V gives CDR1 LNHNV, CDR2 YYDKDF (reference sequence). V lost 2 bases and J 1 base, leaving 11 bases between the germline ends. Incomplete CDR3 DNA: TGTGCCACCAGCAGATTATCGGGACAGAACACCGGGGAG. This sequence encodes CATSRLSGQNTGE. The whole CDR3 sequence reads CATSRLSGQNTGELFF. Full variable domain (remainder filled in from reference TRBV15 and TRBJ2-2): DAMVIQNPRYQVTQFGKPVTLSCSQTLNHNVMYWYQQKSSQAPKLLFHYYDKDFNNEADTPDNFQSRRPNTSFCFLDIRSPGLGDTAMYLCATSRLSGQNTGELFFGEGSRLTVL.

This clone was seen repeatedly, ten times or more. The read terminates 3 residues ahead of where the CDR3 ends, so the germline J gene completes it. J is TRBJ2-2 and V is TRBV29-1; TRBD2 agrees at 7 bases. This CDR3 is built from 14 residues. The J segment lost 4 bases and the V segment lost 5 bases, leaving 7 bases of the junction unmatched. Germline V gene sequence: CDR1 SQVTM, CDR2 ANQGSEA. CDR3 bases read: TGCAGCGTTCGAGCGGGAAGCCCCACCGGGGAG. Its protein product is CSVRAGSPTGE. Given in full, the CDR3 is CSVRAGSPTGELFF.

This clone has ten or more counts. The missing CDR3 end, 3 residues past where the read stops, is filled in from the germline J gene. The rearrangement joins TRBV6-1 to TRBJ2-7, with TRBD1 matching over 10 bases. The CDR3 sequence is 16 residues long. The germline gives CDR1 MNHNS, CDR2 SASEGT. V was pared by 2 bases and J by 1 base, with 5 bases of the junction left unmatched. The covered CDR3 bases are TGTGCCAGCAGTGAACTCCGGACAGGGGGTTCCTACGAG. Its translation is CASSELRTGGSYE. From start to end, the CDR3 is CASSELRTGGSYEQYF.

This clone was observed many times. Read data end 3 residues before the CDR3 end; the end is taken from the germline J gene. This chain connects TRBV5-4 to TRBJ2-2, with 8 bases matching TRBD2. The CDR3 extends over 15 amino acids. CDR1 is SGHNT and CDR2 is YYREEE in the germline V gene (reference sequence). J gave up 6 bases and V 7 bases, and 11 bases lay outside the gene matches. CDR3 DNA, as far as it was read: TGTGCCAGCTACCCGGGGGGGAATGGGGCCGGGGAG. It yields the protein CASYPGGNGAGE. The entire CDR3 sequence reads CASYPGGNGAGELFF.

This clone was counted at least ten times. The read terminates 3 residues ahead of where the CDR3 ends, so the germline J gene completes it. This chain joins TRBV24-1 and TRBJ2-5; D perhaps matches TRBD2 (6 bases). The CDR3 consists of 16 residues. In germline, CDR1 is KGHDR, CDR2 SFDVKD. V lost 0 bases, J lost 6 bases, and 16 bases lay in between. The sequenced CDR3 bases are TGTGCCACCAGTGATTTGCAAAAACTAGCTATCCAGACC. Its protein is CATSDLQKLAIQT. The CDR3 as a whole reads CATSDLQKLAIQTQYF.